Listed below are T cell receptor beta chains from one sample, sequenced in a study of control samples from healthy donors and cancer patients. Generated by immunoSEQ multiplex PCR, the TCRdb table keeps only in-frame clones and is missing some. The sample yields about 140,000 clones, approximately 90% seen once. Sequenced input: blood. Receptor source: a woman younger than 45 in good health. CDR3s include the opening cysteine and the closing phenylalanine or tryptophan. D genes are given only for firm matches. The size of a clone is reported for some rows only, either as once, few or many, or as a class for expanded clones.

d_call | clone_size | cdr3_length | j_call | v_call | cdr3_aa | cdr3_nt
NA | NA | 14 | TRBJ2-7 | TRBV19 | CASSKAGDILEQYF | TGTGCCAGTAGTAAGGCAGGGGATATCCTCGAGCAGTACTTC
NA | once | 13 | TRBJ2-1 | TRBV18 | CASSPQSSNEQFF | TGTGCCAGCTCACCGCAATCTAGCAATGAGCAGTTCTTC
NA | NA | 16 | TRBJ2-5 | TRBV11-2 | CASSLDRTGALETQYF | TGTGCCAGCAGCTTAGATCGGACGGGAGCTTTAGAGACCCAGTACTTC
NA | NA | 16 | TRBJ2-3 | TRBV11-1 | CASSFRGPSSTDTQYF | TGTGCCAGCAGCTTTCGGGGGCCTTCTTCCACAGATACGCAGTATTTT
TRBD1 | NA | 15 | TRBJ1-1 | TRBV11-2 | CASSLSRGGNTEAFF | TGTGCCAGCAGCTTATCCAGGGGGGGGAACACTGAAGCTTTCTTT
TRBD1 | NA | 16 | TRBJ2-3 | TRBV7-9 | CASSLGDRPSTDTQYF | TGTGCCAGCAGCTTAGGGGACAGGCCGAGCACAGATACGCAGTATTTT
TRBD1 | NA | 14 | TRBJ1-4 | TRBV4-1 | CASSGTGVNEKLFF | TGCGCCAGCAGCGGGACAGGGGTGAATGAAAAACTGTTTTTT
NA | NA | 15 | TRBJ1-6 | TRBV19 | CASSNVGTLASPLHF | TGTGCCAGTAGTAATGTGGGGACTCTCGCCTCACCCCTCCACTTT
TRBD1 | once | 14 | TRBJ2-7 | TRBV18 | CASSGDRGAYEQYF | TGTGCCAGCTCAGGGGACAGGGGAGCCTACGAGCAGTACTTC
NA | NA | 17 | TRBJ2-1 | TRBV24-1 | CATSDDPFRDVSGEQFF | TGTGCCACCAGTGATGACCCTTTTCGGGACGTCTCCGGAGAGCAGTTCTTC
TRBD1 | once | 15 | TRBJ1-5 | TRBV7-2 | CASSLAGQSNQPQHF | TGTGCCAGCAGCTTAGCGGGACAGAGCAATCAGCCCCAGCATTTT
NA | NA | 15 | TRBJ2-7 | TRBV28 | CASGTGDITSYEQYF | TGTGCCAGCGGGACTGGAGATATAACCTCCTACGAGCAGTACTTC
NA | NA | 17 | TRBJ2-2 | TRBV4-2 | CASSQEGDSRNTGELFF | TGTGCCAGCAGCCAAGAGGGGGATAGTCGAAACACCGGGGAGCTGTTTTTT
NA | once | 16 | TRBJ1-2 | TRBV5-4 | CASSPPTATESYGYTF | TGTGCCAGCAGCCCCCCAACAGCGACAGAGTCCTATGGCTACACCTTC
NA | NA | 16 | TRBJ2-2 | TRBV2 | CASSEVEVSNTGELFF | TGTGCCAGCAGTGAAGTGGAGGTCTCGAACACCGGGGAGCTGTTTTTT
NA | NA | 15 | TRBJ2-7 | TRBV6-5 | CASRTAGTINYEQYF | TGTGCCAGCAGAACTGCGGGCACCATTAACTACGAGCAGTACTTC
NA | NA | 13 | TRBJ1-1 | TRBV30 | CAWSVGPNTEAFF | TGTGCCTGGAGTGTAGGACCGAACACTGAAGCTTTCTTT
TRBD1 | NA | 16 | TRBJ1-5 | TRBV19 | CASSKLTGANYQPQHF | TGTGCCAGTAGTAAGCTGACAGGGGCTAACTATCAGCCCCAGCATTTT
TRBD2 | NA | 16 | TRBJ2-7 | TRBV4-2 | CASSQDLAGGTYEQYF | TGTGCCAGCAGCCAAGATTTAGCGGGAGGGACTTACGAGCAGTACTTC
NA | NA | 15 | TRBJ2-7 | TRBV7-8 | CASSLGGDGDYEQYF | TGTGCCAGCAGCTTAGGCGGCGACGGAGACTACGAGCAGTACTTC
TRBD1 | NA | 15 | TRBJ1-6 | TRBV3-1/TRBV3-2 | CASSRGQVYNSPLHF | TGTGCCAGCAGCAGAGGACAGGTCTATAATTCACCCCTCCACTTT
NA | NA | 13 | TRBJ1-1 | TRBV29-1 | CSVVDDPNTEAFF | TGCAGCGTGGTCGATGATCCGAACACTGAAGCTTTCTTT
NA | NA | 13 | TRBJ1-5 | TRBV18 | CASSPQRNQPQHF | TGTGCCAGCTCACCCCAGAGGAATCAGCCCCAGCATTTT
TRBD2 | NA | 16 | TRBJ2-7 | TRBV4-2 | CASSQVGLALSYEQYF | TGTGCCAGCAGCCAAGTGGGACTAGCGCTTTCCTACGAGCAGTACTTC
NA | NA | 15 | TRBJ1-1 | TRBV2 | CASRGLTGPYTEAFF | TGTGCCAGCAGAGGCCTTACAGGGCCTTACACTGAAGCTTTCTTT
NA | few | 17 | TRBJ2-1 | TRBV6-1 | CASSVHDGWSSYNEQFF | TGTGCCAGCAGTGTCCATGATGGGTGGAGCTCCTACAATGAGCAGTTCTTC
TRBD1 | NA | 16 | TRBJ1-3 | TRBV30 | CAWSAKTGQTGNTIYF | TGTGCCTGGAGCGCGAAGACAGGGCAGACTGGAAACACCATATATTTT
NA | NA | 14 | TRBJ1-2 | TRBV19 | CASSLRGANYGYTF | TGTGCCAGTAGTCTCAGGGGTGCAAACTATGGCTACACCTTC
NA | NA | 16 | TRBJ2-7 | TRBV30 | CAWSPFRGISSYEQYF | TGTGCCTGGAGCCCTTTTCGCGGGATCAGCTCCTACGAGCAGTACTTC
NA | many | 13 | TRBJ2-7 | TRBV6-5 | CASSYSPQYEQYF | TGTGCCAGCAGTTACTCGCCCCAATACGAGCAGTACTTC
TRBD1 | NA | 17 | TRBJ1-1 | TRBV18 | CASSPSLVGTGEVAAFF | TGTGCCAGCTCACCCAGCCTAGTTGGGACAGGGGAGGTGGCAGCTTTCTTT
NA | NA | 14 | TRBJ1-1 | TRBV7-2 | CASSLAQGNTEAFF | TGTGCCAGCAGCTTAGCACAGGGGAACACTGAAGCTTTCTTT
NA | NA | 13 | TRBJ2-7 | TRBV20-1 | CSASGDKYYEQYF | TGCAGTGCTAGTGGGGACAAGTACTACGAGCAGTACTTC
NA | NA | 19 | TRBJ2-3 | TRBV18 | CASSLNTWQFVTGKDTQYF | TGTGCCAGCTCACTAAACACTTGGCAGTTTGTGACCGGGAAGGATACGCAGTATTTT
TRBD2 | NA | 16 | TRBJ2-2 | TRBV19 | CASSPGLAGNTGELFF | TGTGCCAGTAGTCCAGGACTAGCGGGAAACACCGGGGAGCTGTTTTTT